These 22 T cell receptor beta chains share one sample of origin, sequenced in a study of OX40 agonist ivuxolimab in advanced cancers. Data came from immunoSEQ multiplex PCR; TCRdb stores just in-frame clones and leaves some out. The sample comprises 65,000 to 80,000 clones, about 89% of which are singletons, and around 0.4% rests with the top ten. Sequencing used CD4+ or CD8+ T cells sorted from blood, obtained in a trial of the OX40 agonist ivuxolimab. Receptors were obtained from an adult with an advanced solid tumor such as melanoma, head and neck, liver or kidney cancer.

The chain joins TRBV19 to TRBJ1-4; 8 nucleotides match TRBD1. Per the germline V gene, CDR1 is LNHDA and CDR2 is SQIVND (reference sequence). CDR3 length: 14 amino acids. The J segment lost 4 bases and the V segment lost 6 bases, leaving 4 bases of the junction unmatched. CDR3 bases: TGTGCCAGTAGGCGGACAGGGCTTAATGAAAAACTGTTTTTT. Protein product: CASRRTGLNEKLFF.

The chain links TRBV9 to TRBJ2-2; D not certain. The CDR3 is 14 residues long. Trimming stripped 0 bases from V and 1 base from J, with 4 bases between. The V gene's germline CDR1 is SGDLS and CDR2 YYNGEE. CDR3 region: CASSVGGNTGELFF. As DNA, the CDR3 is TGTGCCAGCAGCGTAGGGGGGAACACCGGGGAGCTGTTTTTT.

The chain carries TRBV11-2 and TRBJ1-4; 7 bases are shared with TRBD1. Trimming cost V 1 base and J 5 bases; bases outside gene matches: 4. The CDR3 totals 15 residues. Germline lookup yields CDR1 SGHAT and CDR2 FQNNGV. This CDR3 reads CASSLGSGGNEKLFF. CDR3 bases: TGTGCCAGCAGCTTAGGGTCAGGGGGAAATGAAAAACTGTTTTTT.

The V gene is TRBV30, the J gene TRBJ2-4, with 7 positions matching TRBD2. This CDR3 has 12 amino acids. In germline, CDR1 is GTSNPN, CDR2 SVGIG (reference sequence). The junction had 8 bases not matched to a gene; V was cut back by 7 bases and J by 8 bases. This chain's CDR3 is CASAGPRDIQYF. The CDR3 DNA reads as TGTGCCTCAGCGGGGCCTAGGGACATTCAGTACTTC.

The CDR3 spells CASSQEGNTGELFF. CDR3 DNA: TGCGCCAGCAGCCAAGAGGGGAACACCGGGGAGCTGTTTTTT. V and J are TRBV4-3 and TRBJ2-2, with D uncertain. This CDR3 contains 14 residues. The germline gives CDR1 LGHNA, CDR2 YSLEER. Trimming took off 0 bases at V and 1 base at J, with 3 bases between the two ends.

This chain connects TRBV19 to TRBJ1-1; D call uncertain. Germline values: CDR1 LNHDA, CDR2 SQIVND (reference sequence). The CDR3 consists of 15 residues. Between the trimmed V and J ends, which lost 6 bases and 3 bases, there was a span of 17 bases. The CDR3 sequence is CASSPLGIGDTEAFF. In DNA form, the CDR3 reads TGTGCCAGTAGCCCCTTGGGAATCGGGGACACTGAAGCTTTCTTT.

The V gene is TRBV5-1, the J gene TRBJ2-1; D gene uncertain. The germline CDR1 and CDR2 sequences are SGHRS and YFSETQ. CDR3 length: 14 residues. V was cut by 2 bases and J by 6 bases, with 12 bases left in between. Here the CDR3 reads CASSFSSGINEQFF. The CDR3 DNA follows: TGCGCCAGCAGCTTTTCATCCGGAATCAATGAGCAGTTCTTC.

The chain links TRBV10-3 to TRBJ2-7, with D perhaps TRBD2 (7 bases). Germline V lookup: CDR1 ENHRY, CDR2 SYGVKD. V lost 4 bases to trimming and J lost 3 bases, with 13 bases between them. The CDR3 runs to 14 residues. CDR3 sequence reads: CAISGRGGHYEQYF. For the CDR3, the DNA is TGTGCCATCAGTGGGCGCGGGGGACACTACGAGCAGTACTTC.

The chain is built from TRBV18 and TRBJ2-3, with TRBD1 matching over 8 bases. In germline, CDR1 is KGHSH, CDR2 LQKENI. The ends lost 4 bases at V and 4 bases at J; junction bases unmatched: 4. The CDR3 loop spans 14 amino acids. Here the CDR3 reads CASSQDRVADTQYF. CDR3 DNA: TGTGCCAGCTCACAGGACAGGGTTGCAGATACGCAGTATTTT.

This clone was picked up one time. The chain's CDR3 is CASRKTSGSYEQYF. CDR3 bases: TGTGCCAGCAGGAAGACTAGCGGGAGCTACGAGCAGTACTTC. The V gene is TRBV6-6, the J gene TRBJ2-7; TRBD2 matches 12 bases. V lost 6 bases to trimming and J lost 3 bases; unmatched junction nucleotides: 3. The CDR3 has 14 amino acids. CDR1 and CDR2 from the germline V gene are MNHNY and SVGAGI (reference sequence).

The J gene is TRBJ2-2, the V gene TRBV14; D uncertain. Trimming pared 0 bases from V and 7 bases from J, leaving 3 bases between. Germline loops: CDR1 SGHDN, CDR2 FVKESK. This CDR3 has 12 residues. The CDR3 DNA reads as TGTGCCAGCAGCCAAGAAGGCGGGGAGCTGTTTTTT. It is translated as CASSQEGGELFF.

The rearrangement links TRBV10-3 to TRBJ2-7; TRBD2 aligns across 12 bases. Germline CDR1 reads ENHRY; CDR2 reads SYGVKD. This CDR3 spans 16 amino acids. The ends lost 3 bases at V and 0 bases at J; junction bases unmatched: 3. The CDR3 region is CAISDPGLAGSYEQYF. The CDR3 coding sequence is TGTGCCATCAGTGACCCGGGACTAGCGGGCTCCTACGAGCAGTACTTC.

The chain combines TRBV2 with TRBJ2-1; TRBD1 might be the D (6 bases). This CDR3 has 15 residues. Trimming removed 4 bases from V and 2 bases from J, with 12 bases in between. Germline loops: CDR1 SNHLY, CDR2 FYNNEI. CDR3 sequence: CASSARQVTYNEQFF. The CDR3 coding sequence is TGTGCCAGCAGTGCCCGACAGGTCACCTACAATGAGCAGTTCTTC. Full variable domain (remainder filled in from reference TRBV2 and TRBJ2-1): EPEVTQTPSHQVTQMGQEVILRCVPISNHLYFYWYRQILGQKVEFLVSFYNNEISEKSEIFDDQFSVERPDGSNFTLKIRSTKLEDSAMYFCASSARQVTYNEQFFGPGTRLTVL.

The genes are TRBV5-6 and TRBJ2-7; no clear D gene. This CDR3 region has 11 residues. Germline CDR1 SGHDT, CDR2 YYEEEE. Trimming shortened V by 4 bases and J by 7 bases, and 9 bases separated the two germline ends. CDR3 coding DNA: TGTGCCAGCAGCCTACGGCGTGAGCAGTACTTC. Translation gives CASSLRREQYF.

This sequence joins TRBV18 and TRBJ2-1, with 8 positions matching TRBD2. Unmatched junction bases numbered 9, after V lost 6 bases and J lost 8 bases. The CDR3 is 14 amino acids. Germline V gene lookup returns CDR1 KGHSH and CDR2 LQKENI. This CDR3 reads CASSPGLVFHEQFF. The CDR3 region has the DNA TGTGCCAGCTCTCCGGGACTAGTTTTCCATGAGCAGTTCTTC.

The chain is built from TRBV11-2 and TRBJ2-7; maybe TRBD1 (6 bases). The length of the CDR3 is 12 residues. V was pared by 3 bases and J by 7 bases, with 10 bases between. CDR1 SGHAT and CDR2 FQNNGV come from the germline V gene. In DNA form, the CDR3 reads TGTGCCAGCAGCTTGCAGGGGCAGGAGCAGTACTTC. This translates into CASSLQGQEQYF. Using reference TRBV11-2 and TRBJ2-7 for the parts outside the CDR3, the full variable domain is EAGVAQSPRYKIIEKRQSVAFWCNPISGHATLYWYQQILGQGPKLLIQFQNNGVVDDSQLPKDRFSAERLKGVDSTLKIQPAKLEDSAVYLCASSLQGQEQYFGPGTRLTVT.

This clone was seen just once. The chain links TRBV30 to TRBJ2-1, with D possibly being TRBD2 (6 bases). Between the trimmed V and J ends, which lost 3 bases and 1 base, there was a span of 16 bases. The CDR3 runs 16 residues. The V gene's germline CDR1 is GTSNPN and CDR2 SVGIG (reference sequence). CDR3 sequence reads: CAWRSLGTFSYNEQFF. CDR3 DNA: TGTGCCTGGAGGTCATTAGGGACTTTTTCCTACAATGAGCAGTTCTTC. The variable domain in full, completed from reference TRBV30 and TRBJ2-1, reads SQTIHQWPATLVQPVGSPLSLECTVEGTSNPNLYWYRQAAGRGLQLLFYSVGIGQISSEVPQNLSASRPQDRQFILSSKKLLLSDSGFYLCAWRSLGTFSYNEQFFGPGTRLTVL.

This chain uses TRBV5-4 with TRBJ2-2; 13 bases map to TRBD2. With V trimmed by 4 bases and J by 0 bases, 6 bases remained unmatched. The germline V gene has CDR1 SGHNT and CDR2 YYREEE (reference sequence). This CDR3 spans 18 amino acids. The CDR3 DNA reads as TGTGCCAGCAGCCCGAGGACTAGCGGGAGTCCGAACACCGGGGAGCTGTTTTTT. Amino acid sequence: CASSPRTSGSPNTGELFF.

V and J are TRBV19 and TRBJ1-1; TRBD1 agrees at 7 bases. J was trimmed by 2 bases and V by 5 bases; bases with no gene match: 11. The CDR3 runs to 16 residues. CDR1 and CDR2 from the germline V gene are LNHDA and SQIVND (reference sequence). Here the CDR3 reads CASSPSGTGANTEAFF. DNA of the CDR3: TGTGCCAGTAGTCCCTCGGGCACAGGGGCAAACACTGAAGCTTTCTTT.

V gene TRBV5-6 combines with J gene TRBJ2-7; 7 nucleotides match TRBD2. Trimming removed 4 bases from V and 0 bases from J; junction bases left unmatched: 13. CDR1 is SGHDT and CDR2 is YYEEEE in the germline V gene. The CDR3 length is 17 residues. CDR3 in DNA: TGTGCCAGCAGCCGCCGGTGGGGTAGCGGGCTCTCCTACGAGCAGTACTTC. Translating gives CASSRRWGSGLSYEQYF.

V gene TRBV18 combines with J gene TRBJ1-1, with a weak D call TRBD1 (5 bases). Trimming pared 2 bases from V and 0 bases from J, leaving 19 bases between. CDR1 is KGHSH and CDR2 is LQKENI in the germline V gene. The CDR3 runs to 18 residues. DNA for the CDR3: TGTGCCAGCTCACCAACAGGAGGGGCGCAAAGCATGAACACTGAAGCTTTCTTT. Amino acid sequence: CASSPTGGAQSMNTEAFF.

There are a few counts of this clone. V gene TRBV18 combines with J gene TRBJ1-1, with D possibly TRBD1 on 5 matching bases. In germline, CDR1 is KGHSH, CDR2 LQKENI. The CDR3 has 12 amino acids. V was trimmed by 0 bases and J by 10 bases, leaving 9 bases between them. As DNA, the CDR3 is TGTGCCAGCTCACCACCGCAGGGTTTAGCTTTCTTT. It specifies CASSPPQGLAFF.